This paragraph covers one T cell receptor beta chain sequence. This entry belongs to a study of blood T cell repertoires in COVID-19. In the study overall: The origin of the acute and convalescent COVID-19 samples was the United States, Italy and Spain.

Libraries were prepared by immunoSEQ multiplex PCR; TCRdb keeps only in-frame clonotypes and omits some of them. The sample lists about 230,000 clones, 65% to 90% occurring once. This CDR3 region has 15 residues. The V gene's germline CDR1 is SGHRS and CDR2 YFSETQ. The V and J ends lost 5 bases and 5 bases, in that order; junction bases with no gene match: 7. The chain combines TRBV5-1 with TRBJ2-2, with TRBD1 matching over 9 bases. The specimen sequenced was peripheral blood. The sequence came from a man over 45 with COVID-19, enrolled during active disease. CDR3 residues: CASRAGQGITGELFF. The CDR3 DNA is TGCGCCAGCAGGGCGGGACAGGGAATAACCGGGGAGCTGTTTTTT.